The 28 T cell receptor beta chains below were found in one sample sequenced in a study of metastatic and nonmetastatic thyroid tumors. Ahead of thyroid surgery, no patient had received treatment of any kind. TCRdb re-processed the PCR reads through MiXCR. Of around 14,000 clones in the sample, roughly 25% were seen once. The sequenced material came from tumor tissue. These receptor sequences come from a female donor with papillary thyroid cancer or a benign thyroid nodule (not recorded which). Some clones in this sample may be carry-over from other donors' samples.

This clone is classed as medium-sized (0.01 to 0.1%). The chain carries TRBV12-5 and TRBJ2-7; D is possibly TRBD1 (6 bases). Between the trimmed V and J ends, which lost 8 bases and 3 bases, there was a span of 14 bases. The CDR3 is 13 residues long. Germline CDR1 reads LGHNT; CDR2 reads FRNRAP. DNA for the CDR3: TGTGCTAGTTCCCGGGACACTGACTACGAGCAGTACTTC. This sequence encodes CASSRDTDYEQYF. The whole variable domain, remainder taken from reference TRBV12-5 and TRBJ2-7, is DARVTQTPRHKVTEMGQEVTMRCQPILGHNTVFWYRQTMMQGLELLAYFRNRAPLDDSGMPKDRFSAEMPDATLATLKIQPSEPRDSAVYFCASSRDTDYEQYFGPGTRLTVT.

In this sample, this clone turned up many times. A much larger clonotype is one base distant, so this may be a read error. This chain connects TRBV29-1 to TRBJ1-2; unclear D gene. CDR1 SQVTM and CDR2 ANQGSEA come from the germline V gene. The CDR3 is 15 residues long. This CDR3 reads CSVPAVPSGVGGCTF. In nucleotides, the CDR3 is TGCAGCGTTCCCGCCGTTCCCTCCGGAGTTGGTGGCTGCACCTTC.

This clone qualifies as medium-sized. The CDR3 DNA reads as TGTGCCTGGAGTGTCGAGACAGTCCTTGCGAACACTGAAGCTTTCTTT. This codes for CAWSVETVLANTEAFF. The J gene is TRBJ1-1, the V gene TRBV30, with D tentatively TRBD1 (5 bases). The CDR3 contains 16 residues. With 0 bases removed from V and 1 base from J, the gap between germline ends came to 15 bases. Germline V lookup: CDR1 GTSNPN, CDR2 SVGIG (reference sequence).

The genes are TRBV27 and TRBJ1-3, with D uncertain. Germline V gene lookup returns CDR1 MNHEY and CDR2 SMNVEV (reference sequence). V lost 5 bases, J lost 0 bases, and 8 bases lay in between. The CDR3 totals 14 residues. CDR3 amino acids: CASSTGISGNTIYF. CDR3 DNA: TGTGCCAGCAGTACGGGGATCTCTGGAAACACCATATATTTT.

The chain recombines TRBV11-2 with TRBJ2-7, with D perhaps given as TRBD1 or TRBD2 (5 bases each). This CDR3 is built from 18 residues. CDR1 and CDR2 (germline): SGHAT, FQNNGV. Trimming removed 1 base from V and 2 bases from J, with 21 bases in between. Written as DNA, the CDR3 is TGTGCCAGCAGCTTAGGCAGCATTTTCAGGGTCGGGGCCTACGAGCAGTACTTC. This codes for CASSLGSIFRVGAYEQYF.

Judged by abundance, this clone is medium-sized. The V call is TRBV12-3 or TRBV12-4, the J call TRBJ2-1, with 7 nucleotides matching TRBD2. Trimming took 6 bases from V and 6 from J; bases not matched to a gene: 20. The CDR3 length is 18 residues. The CDR3 DNA is TGTGCCAGCAGCCTTGGACTAGTTGTCCTTTCGGGTAGCAATGAGCAGTTCTTC. Translation: CASSLGLVVLSGSNEQFF.

This clone was recorded at least ten times. The junction does not match germline at one end; this may be a read error. The chain has TRBV5-6 and TRBJ1-2; D is ambiguous. CDR3 length: 17 amino acids. Germline lookup yields CDR1 SGHDT and CDR2 YYEEEE. The CDR3 DNA reads as TGTGCCCGCAGCTTGAGGGCGACGGAGGGTTCGCACTATGGCTACACCTTC. It yields the protein CARSLRATEGSHYGYTF.

This clone is medium-sized within its sample. The genes are TRBV28 and TRBJ1-3; 8 bases are a match to TRBD1. The CDR3 is 15 residues long. The trim removed 3 bases at V and 3 bases at J, leaving 4 bases unmatched. Germline loops: CDR1 MDHEN, CDR2 SYDVKM. CDR3 in DNA: TGTGCCAGCAGTTTTCAGGGGGCGGTTGGAAACACCATATATTTT. It specifies CASSFQGAVGNTIYF.

This clone is medium-sized in the sample. The V and J genes are TRBV7-2 and TRBJ2-2; 13 positions agree with TRBD2. Germline CDR1 SGHTA, CDR2 FQGNSA. The CDR3 sequence is 17 residues long. The J segment lost 6 bases and the V segment lost 0 bases, leaving 4 bases of the junction unmatched. In DNA, the CDR3 is TGTGCCAGCAGCTTAGCGCGAACTAGCGGGAGGGCCGGGGAGCTGTTTTTT. As protein: CASSLARTSGRAGELFF.

This clone is medium-sized (0.01 to 0.1%). V is TRBV28 and J is TRBJ2-1; D possibly corresponds to TRBD1 (6 bases). V dropped 2 bases and J dropped 7 bases, with 24 bases sitting between them. Germline CDR1 reads MDHEN; CDR2 reads SYDVKM. The CDR3 has 18 amino acids. The CDR3 region is CASSLEWQGPIHGNEQFF. The CDR3 DNA reads TGTGCCAGCAGTTTAGAGTGGCAGGGGCCCATCCACGGGAATGAGCAGTTCTTC.

This clone was counted many times. This chain uses TRBV7-9 with TRBJ2-5, with D maybe TRBD2 (5 bases). The CDR3 runs to 16 residues. Trimming removed 5 bases at V and 4 bases at J, with 20 bases between. Germline V gene lookup returns CDR1 SEHNR and CDR2 FQNEAQ (reference sequence). The CDR3 DNA sequence: TGTGCCAGCAGCATAGGCGGGTTGGTATGGGGAGAGACCCAGTACTTC. Protein product: CASSIGGLVWGETQYF.

This clone was detected ten times or more. The chain links TRBV18 to TRBJ2-4; D might be TRBD2 (8 bases). Trimming removed 4 bases from V and 4 bases from J, with 23 bases in between. The V gene's germline CDR1 is KGHSH and CDR2 LQKENI. This CDR3 comprises 18 residues. The CDR3 here is CASSRQGTSGGGKNIQYF. As DNA, the CDR3 is TGTGCCAGCTCACGACAGGGAACTAGCGGAGGGGGGAAAAACATTCAGTACTTC.

In its sample, this clone was seen a few times. The chain recombines TRBV11-1 with TRBJ1-2; 9 bases line up with TRBD1. The CDR3 extends over 16 amino acids. In germline, CDR1 is SGHAT, CDR2 FQDESV (reference sequence). V trimming: 1 base; J trimming: 8 bases; junction bases outside the gene matches: 11. Here the CDR3 reads CASSLGGQGISRGYTF. CDR3 DNA sequence: TGTGCCAGCAGCTTAGGGGGACAGGGAATATCGAGGGGCTACACCTTC.

This clone has a count of ten or more. The genes are TRBV19 and TRBJ1-5; 8 bases are shared with TRBD1. The CDR3 totals 17 residues. CDR1 LNHDA and CDR2 SQIVND come from the germline V gene (reference sequence). The V segment lost 1 base and the J segment 0 bases; nucleotides outside the gene matches: 5. The CDR3 loop is CASSIATGVDSNQPQHF. The CDR3 nucleotides are TGTGCCAGTAGTATAGCGACAGGGGTGGATAGCAATCAGCCCCAGCATTTT.

By frequency in the sample, this clone is medium-sized. This chain links TRBV2 with TRBJ1-2; D possibly corresponds to TRBD1 (5 bases). The germline V and J ends were trimmed by 3 bases and 11 bases, with 16 bases remaining between them. In germline, CDR1 is SNHLY, CDR2 FYNNEI. This CDR3 region has 13 residues. The DNA of the CDR3 is TGTGCCAGCAGTGACCGGACAAGGTCGGGGTACACCTTC. Translating gives CASSDRTRSGYTF. Based on the CDR3 plus reference TRBV2 and TRBJ1-2, the full variable domain is EPEVTQTPSHQVTQMGQEVILRCVPISNHLYFYWYRQILGQKVEFLVSFYNNEISEKSEIFDDQFSVERPDGSNFTLKIRSTKLEDSAMYFCASSDRTRSGYTFGSGTRLTVV.

To note about this clone: Germline is not matched at one junction end, which may reflect a read error. This chain connects TRBV20-1 to TRBJ2-5; 10 bases agree with TRBD2. Germline loops: CDR1 DFQATT, CDR2 SNEGSKA (reference sequence). CDR3 length equals 15 residues. The CDR3 bases are TGCAGTGCTAGGCCCACTAGCGGGGTACAAGAGACCCAATACTTC. It is translated as CSARPTSGVQETQYF.

By share of the sample, this clone is medium-sized. The rearrangement links TRBV27 to TRBJ2-3, with 13 bases matching TRBD2. Germline V gene data show CDR1 as MNHEY and CDR2 as SMNVEV (reference sequence). The CDR3 contains 16 residues. The V segment lost 5 bases and the J segment 5 bases; nucleotides outside the gene matches: 7. CDR3 loop: CASSPRTSGSKDTQYF. The DNA for the CDR3 is TGTGCCAGCAGTCCACGGACTAGCGGGAGTAAAGATACGCAGTATTTT.

This clone is medium-sized (0.01 to 0.1%). V is TRBV25-1 and J is TRBJ2-3; D perhaps matches TRBD2 (5 bases). Trimming took 3 bases from V and 0 from J, leaving 13 bases between them. Germline V lookup: CDR1 MGHDK, CDR2 SYGVNS. The CDR3 loop spans 16 amino acids. CDR3 residues: CASSEEPSGSTDTQYF. CDR3 coding DNA: TGTGCCAGCAGTGAGGAGCCTTCGGGGAGCACAGATACGCAGTATTTT.

This clone is classed as medium-sized (0.01 to 0.1%). In DNA form, the CDR3 reads TGTGCCAGTAGTACCCCGGCCGAAAACACTGAAGCTTTCTTT. It encodes CASSTPAENTEAFF. The chain joins TRBV19 to TRBJ1-1; D remains unclear. The CDR3 runs to 14 residues. Germline V CDR1 and CDR2: LNHDA, SQIVND (reference sequence). V lost 4 bases to trimming and J lost 2 bases, with 11 bases between them.

By share, this clone counts as medium-sized. V gene TRBV6-2 or TRBV6-3 combines with J gene TRBJ2-3; TRBD2 aligns across 12 bases. The CDR3 extends over 15 amino acids. Trimming at V came to 2 bases and at J to 3 bases, leaving 0 bases not matched to a gene. Germline values: CDR1 MNHEY, CDR2 SVGEGT. The CDR3 protein is CASSYLAGGTDTQYF. CDR3 DNA: TGTGCCAGCAGTTACCTAGCGGGAGGGACAGATACGCAGTATTTT.

This clone is termed medium-sized. V and J are TRBV27 and TRBJ1-2; unclear D gene. Germline CDR1 and CDR2: MNHEY and SMNVEV (reference sequence). The CDR3 is made up of 13 amino acids. Deletions cut 3 bases from V and 2 bases from J, with 7 bases between. The CDR3 DNA reads TGTGCCAGCAGTTTGGATCAGAACTATGGCTACACCTTC. This gives the protein CASSLDQNYGYTF.

The chain is built from TRBV5-6 and TRBJ2-4; TRBD2 is a possible D gene (6 bases). The germline CDR1 and CDR2 sequences are SGHDT and YYEEEE. The CDR3 spans 16 residues. Trimming shortened V by 1 base and J by 1 base, and 12 bases separated the two germline ends. This CDR3 reads CASSLIGGRAKNIQYF. For the CDR3, the DNA is TGTGCCAGCAGCTTGATCGGGGGAAGGGCCAAAAACATTCAGTACTTC.

This clone is categorized as medium-sized. The V gene is TRBV4-2, the J gene TRBJ2-2; D is unclear. This CDR3 contains 14 residues. The germline V gene has CDR1 LGHNA and CDR2 YNFKEQ. V lost 2 bases, J lost 3 bases, and 7 bases lay in between. The CDR3 bases are TGTGCCAGCAGCCAAAGACACGACACCGGGGAGCTGTTTTTT. This encodes CASSQRHDTGELFF.

This clone was observed at least ten times. J is TRBJ1-2 and V is TRBV7-9; 7 bases match TRBD1. Germline CDR1 reads SEHNR; CDR2 reads FQNEAQ (reference sequence). The CDR3 contains 15 residues. After removal of 0 bases from V and 8 bases from J, the junction contained 9 bases not matched to a gene. The CDR3 sequence is CASSLADRPLWGYTF. The DNA of the CDR3 is TGTGCCAGCAGCTTAGCGGACAGGCCCCTATGGGGCTACACCTTC.

This clone was recorded at least ten times. The chain couples TRBV19 to TRBJ2-3, with TRBD2 identical over 10 bases. This CDR3 comprises 15 residues. J lost 4 bases, V lost 3 bases, and 4 bases had no gene match. CDR1 and CDR2 from the germline V gene are LNHDA and SQIVND (reference sequence). The CDR3, as DNA: TGTGCCAGTAGTATCAGGCTAGCGGGAGCAGATACGCAGTATTTT. Translating gives CASSIRLAGADTQYF.

This clone was observed a handful of times. A much larger clone lies a single base off, so this may be a read error. The rearrangement uses TRBV11-2 and TRBJ2-7; a weak D match, TRBD1 (5 bases). Per the germline V gene, CDR1 is SGHAT and CDR2 is FQNNGV. This CDR3 region has 14 residues. The CDR3 DNA reads TGTGCCAGCAGCCCGCTGACAGACTCCTACGAGCAGTGCTTC. Its protein is CASSPLTDSYEQCF.

This clone came up many times. The genes are TRBV20-1 and TRBJ2-1, with no clear D. CDR1 and CDR2 from the germline V gene are DFQATT and SNEGSKA (reference sequence). There are 12 residues in the CDR3. Trimming removed 7 bases from V and 6 bases from J, with 13 bases in between. In DNA, the CDR3 is TGCAGTGGGAGATCCAGGCCCAATGAGCAGTTCTTC. Protein sequence: CSGRSRPNEQFF.

This clone appeared many times. Germline is not matched at one junction end, which may reflect a read error. The sample contains more than one DNA sequence encoding this CDR3. This chain joins TRBV19 and TRBJ1-5, with D unclear. This CDR3 is built from 12 residues. Germline CDR1 reads LNHDA; CDR2 reads SQIVND (reference sequence). The CDR3 DNA follows: TGCGCCAGTGGTCAGAGCAATCAGCCCCAGCATTTT. Translated: CASGQSNQPQHF.